The T cell receptor (beta chain) described here comes from a study of CD8+CD57+ T cells in acquired aplastic anemia. The V gene's germline CDR1 is SSHAT and CDR2 FNYEAQ (reference sequence). This CDR3 region has 13 residues. Profiling that covered TCR beta VDJ and CDR3 relied on genomic DNA as its template. TCRdb re-analysed the reads in MiXCR, keeping a single row per CDR3 protein. This table holds 150,000 to 200,000 distinct CDR3 sequences, about half found once. This clonotype has more than one count but fewer than ten. A read error may produce the germline difference seen at one junction end. This chain links TRBV7-7 with TRBJ2-7, with 9 positions matching TRBD1. What was sequenced was sorted CD4+, CD8+, or CD8+CD57+ T cells (not recorded which) from PBMCs. The receptor's source is a human donor in good health. CDR3 coding DNA: TGTGCTAGCAGCTCGGACAGGGGTTACGAGCAGTACTTC. Encoded protein: CASSSDRGYEQYF.